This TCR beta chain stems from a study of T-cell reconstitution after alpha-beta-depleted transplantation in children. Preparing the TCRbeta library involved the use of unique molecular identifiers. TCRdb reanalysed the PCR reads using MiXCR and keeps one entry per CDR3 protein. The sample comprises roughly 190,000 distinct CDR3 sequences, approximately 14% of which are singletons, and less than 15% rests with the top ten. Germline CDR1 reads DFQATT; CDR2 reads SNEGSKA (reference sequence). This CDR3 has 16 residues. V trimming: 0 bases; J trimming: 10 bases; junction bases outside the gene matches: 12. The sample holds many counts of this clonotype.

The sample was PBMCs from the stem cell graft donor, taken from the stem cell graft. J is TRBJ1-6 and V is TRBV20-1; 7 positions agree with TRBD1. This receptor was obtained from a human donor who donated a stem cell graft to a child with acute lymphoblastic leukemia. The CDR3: CSAREGRQGRESPLHF. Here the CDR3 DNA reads TGCAGTGCTAGAGAGGGGAGACAGGGACGGGAGTCACCCCTCCACTTT.